This T cell receptor (beta chain) was captured in a study of neurological immune-mediated disorders. 5'RACE with 10-nucleotide random UMIs generated the cDNA. In TCRdb, the 5' RACE reads were re-called with MiXCR into one record per CDR3 protein. The sample records nearly 30,000 distinct CDR3 sequences, 16% being singletons. CDR1 and CDR2 from the germline V gene are LGHNA and YNFKEQ. The CDR3 is 15 residues long. The V end was cut by 0 bases, the J end by 4 bases, with 12 bases between. Sample time point: technical triplicate 3. Study outcomes and limitations: HTLV-1-associated myelopathy ranked highest for TCR clonal expansion and multiple sclerosis lowest, beneath healthy controls.

Many counts were recorded for this clonotype. The antigen remains unidentified. The sequencing sample was made of CD4+ T cells from blood. V usage is TRBV4-2 and J usage is TRBJ2-5; D not resolved. This clonotype was obtained from a female donor with HTLV-1-associated myelopathy (HAM/TSP). The CDR3 region is CASSQEVGFGETQYF. In DNA form, the CDR3 reads TGTGCCAGCAGCCAAGAGGTTGGGTTCGGAGAGACCCAGTACTTC.